This entry lists 29 T cell receptor beta chains sequenced from one sample in a study of T cell responses to AZD1222 COVID-19 vaccine. Here immunoSEQ multiplex PCR was the method, and the copy in TCRdb shows in-frame clones only, minus some. The table has fewer than 85,000 clones, about 83% seen once. The material sequenced was peripheral blood, taken 28 days after the second AZD1222 dose. These receptors all stem from an adult who received the AZD1222 COVID-19 vaccine.

CDR3 nucleotide sequence: TGTGCCAGCCTCTCGACAGGGGGCGGCTATGGCTACACCTTC. It yields the protein CASLSTGGGYGYTF. The rearrangement links TRBV28 to TRBJ1-2, with 10 nucleotides matching TRBD1. Trimming at V came to 8 bases and at J to 4 bases, leaving 7 bases not matched to a gene. The CDR3 spans 14 residues. The V gene's germline CDR1 is MDHEN and CDR2 SYDVKM.

V gene TRBV6-5 combines with J gene TRBJ1-2; 7 bases agree with TRBD1. J gave up 8 bases and V 6 bases, and 9 bases lay outside the gene matches. Germline V gives CDR1 MNHEY, CDR2 SVGAGI. The CDR3 loop spans 13 amino acids. The DNA of the CDR3 is TGTGCCAGCAGAAGGGGACAGTCGGAGGGCTACACCTTC. Amino acid sequence: CASRRGQSEGYTF.

This chain connects TRBV28 to TRBJ2-2; D is possibly TRBD1 (5 bases). CDR3 length equals 13 residues. With 6 bases removed from V and 1 base from J, the gap between germline ends came to 6 bases. Germline assignment: CDR1 MDHEN and CDR2 SYDVKM. CDR3 DNA: TGTGCCAGCAGCGGACAGAACACCGGGGAGCTGTTTTTT. Translation gives CASSGQNTGELFF.

V gene TRBV30 combines with J gene TRBJ2-7, with 8 positions matching TRBD2. This CDR3 is built from 13 residues. Losses at the gene ends were 8 bases for V and 4 bases for J; bases not matched to a gene: 10. Germline V gives CDR1 GTSNPN, CDR2 SVGIG (reference sequence). CDR3 bases: TGTGCCCGCATTGATACGGGAGGGTACGAGCAGTACTTC. Protein sequence: CARIDTGGYEQYF.

The chain combines TRBV4-1 with TRBJ1-2, with a weak D call TRBD1 (5 bases). The germline gives CDR1 MGHRA, CDR2 YSYEKL. The ends were cut back, 2 bases at V and 1 base at J, with 14 bases in the middle. CDR3 length equals 16 residues. CDR3 DNA sequence: TGCGCCAGCAGCCAAAATCGGGACTTTTATAACTATGGCTACACCTTC. Translation gives CASSQNRDFYNYGYTF.

CDR3 sequence: CASSFRPSGTGELFF. CDR3 in DNA: TGTGCCAGCAGCTTCCGACCCTCCGGAACCGGGGAGCTGTTTTTT. The chain has TRBV5-6 and TRBJ2-2; no clear D gene. CDR1 is SGHDT and CDR2 is YYEEEE in the germline V gene. The CDR3 has 15 residues. V was shortened by 2 bases and J by 5 bases, with 13 bases between the two germline ends.

The rearrangement joins TRBV4-2 to TRBJ2-1; TRBD2 agrees at 8 bases. J lost 8 bases, V lost 0 bases, and 9 bases had no gene match. The CDR3 is 16 residues long. Germline CDR1 and CDR2: LGHNA and YNFKEQ. DNA of the CDR3: TGTGCCAGCAGCCAAGAGGTCGGGAGGGCCGGCTATGAGCAGTTCTTC. Translating gives CASSQEVGRAGYEQFF.

This chain uses TRBV29-1 with TRBJ2-1; 9 nucleotides line up with TRBD2. V shed 5 bases, J shed 8 bases, and the junction held 7 bases outside the gene matches. The germline CDR1 and CDR2 sequences are SQVTM and ANQGSEA. The CDR3 extends over 13 amino acids. CDR3 in DNA: TGCAGCGTTCACGGGACTAGCAGATATGAGCAGTTCTTC. Translating gives CSVHGTSRYEQFF.

The chain carries TRBV28 and TRBJ1-5, with 7 positions matching TRBD1. Germline loops: CDR1 MDHEN, CDR2 SYDVKM. Germline trimming cut 7 bases from V and 1 base from J; bases unmatched to any gene: 10. This CDR3 is 16 amino acids long. CDR3 region: CASKSRRDSSNQPQHF. CDR3 nucleotide sequence: TGTGCCAGCAAATCTCGAAGGGACAGCAGCAATCAGCCCCAGCATTTT. The whole variable domain, remainder taken from reference TRBV28 and TRBJ1-5, is DVKVTQSSRYLVKRTGEKVFLECVQDMDHENMFWYRQDPGLGLRLIYFSYDVKMKEKGDIPEGYSVSREKKERFSLILESASTNQTSMYLCASKSRRDSSNQPQHFGDGTRLSIL.

V is TRBV4-1 and J is TRBJ2-5, with D unclear. The CDR3 is 17 amino acids. V gave up 1 base and J gave up 5 bases, with 20 bases separating them. Germline V lookup: CDR1 MGHRA, CDR2 YSYEKL. CDR3 nucleotide sequence: TGCGCCAGCAGCCAAGGGTTTCTCGTACGTCGAATGGAGACCCAGTACTTC. Translating it yields CASSQGFLVRRMETQYF.

J is TRBJ1-2 and V is TRBV10-2; no reliable D call. Germline V gene data show CDR1 as WSHSY and CDR2 as SAAADI. V was shortened by 6 bases and J by 1 base, with 21 bases between the two germline ends. CDR3 length equals 17 residues. As DNA, the CDR3 is TGCGCCAGCAGCCCCCAGCACCGTTACAGAGTTAACTATGGCTACACCTTC. Translated, it gives CASSPQHRYRVNYGYTF.

This clone appeared once. This chain uses TRBV28 with TRBJ1-3, with D tentatively TRBD1 (5 bases). Germline V gene lookup returns CDR1 MDHEN and CDR2 SYDVKM. V dropped 6 bases and J dropped 2 bases, with 14 bases sitting between them. CDR3 size: 15 residues. This CDR3 reads CASRDPGTTGNTIYF. The CDR3, as DNA: TGTGCCAGCAGAGATCCCGGGACTACTGGAAACACCATATATTTT.

The V and J genes are TRBV10-3 and TRBJ1-5; 7 bases map to TRBD1. The germline V gene has CDR1 ENHRY and CDR2 SYGVKD. The CDR3 runs 13 residues. V dropped 11 bases and J dropped 0; count of bases not matched to a gene: 4. CDR3 sequence reads: CAARQGSNQPQHF. CDR3 nucleotides: TGTGCCGCCAGACAGGGTAGCAATCAGCCCCAGCATTTT.

The J gene is TRBJ2-3, the V gene TRBV5-4, with 8 bases lining up with TRBD2. The CDR3 runs to 16 residues. From germline, CDR1 is SGHNT and CDR2 YYREEE (reference sequence). V trimming: 4 bases; J trimming: 3 bases; junction bases outside the gene matches: 10. The CDR3 nucleotides read TGTGCCAGCAGCCGGGGGGGCGCTATAAGAACAGATACGCAGTATTTT. It encodes CASSRGGAIRTDTQYF.

This clone was observed a few times. This chain uses TRBV4-3 with TRBJ2-2; 10 bases align to TRBD2. CDR3 length: 17 amino acids. V trimming: 4 bases; J trimming: 4 bases; junction bases outside the gene matches: 9. Per the germline V gene, CDR1 is LGHNA and CDR2 is YSLEER. DNA of the CDR3: TGCGCCAGCAGCCCCCTTCCTAGCGGGAGTTCCACCGGGGAGCTGTTTTTT. This encodes CASSPLPSGSSTGELFF.

The chain employs TRBV19 and TRBJ1-1; TRBD1 aligns across 7 bases. V gave up 4 bases and J gave up 0 bases; unmatched junction bases: 5. This CDR3 comprises 15 residues. Germline V lookup: CDR1 LNHDA, CDR2 SQIVND (reference sequence). This CDR3 reads CASSRQGGMNTEAFF. CDR3 coding DNA: TGTGCCAGTAGTAGACAGGGAGGGATGAACACTGAAGCTTTCTTT.

The rearrangement links TRBV3-1 (or the pseudogene TRBV3-2) to TRBJ2-2; D tentatively fits TRBD1 or TRBD2 (5 bases each). V lost 0 bases, J lost 7 bases, and 12 bases lay in between. Germline-derived CDR1 and CDR2 are LGHDT and YNNKEL (reference sequence). The CDR3 is 15 residues long. CDR3 region: CASSQEVRGGGELFF. Written as DNA, the CDR3 is TGTGCCAGCAGCCAAGAGGTCCGGGGCGGCGGGGAGCTGTTTTTT.

This rearrangement joins TRBV6-2 or TRBV6-3 to TRBJ2-2, with 8 bases lining up with TRBD1. V shed 6 bases, J shed 6 bases, and the junction held 9 bases outside the gene matches. This CDR3 has 15 amino acids. Germline V gene data show CDR1 as MNHEY and CDR2 as SVGEGT. The CDR3 DNA sequence: TGTGCCAGCAGCCGCATCAGGGGGCTGGCCGGGGAGCTGTTTTTT. Protein: CASSRIRGLAGELFF.

The chain has TRBV7-2 and TRBJ1-1; D is possibly TRBD1 (5 bases). From germline, CDR1 is SGHTA and CDR2 FQGNSA. The CDR3 is made up of 15 amino acids. With 1 base removed from V and 5 bases from J, the gap between germline ends came to 14 bases. CDR3 sequence reads: CASSLGGARETEAFF. The CDR3 nucleotides are TGTGCCAGCAGCTTAGGCGGGGCGCGAGAAACTGAAGCTTTCTTT.

The sample holds a few counts of this clone. The J gene is TRBJ1-3, the V gene TRBV6-5, with unresolved D. This CDR3 comprises 13 residues. Trimming took off 10 bases at V and 0 bases at J, with 10 bases between the two ends. Germline CDR1 reads MNHEY; CDR2 reads SVGAGI. The CDR3 reads CATSYSSGNTIYF. CDR3 in DNA: TGTGCCACCTCCTACAGCTCTGGAAACACCATATATTTT.

This clone was detected a few times. V gene TRBV5-1 combines with J gene TRBJ2-5, with 12 bases fitting TRBD2. The germline V gene has CDR1 SGHRS and CDR2 YFSETQ. V was pared by 4 bases and J by 2 bases, with 3 bases of the junction left unmatched. This CDR3 is 15 amino acids long. The CDR3 region has the DNA TGCGCCAGCAGCCCCCTAGCGGGGGGGCAAGAGACCCAGTACTTC. This translates into CASSPLAGGQETQYF.

The chain employs TRBV11-3 and TRBJ2-1; D assignment may be TRBD1 or TRBD2 (7 bases each). Germline V CDR1 and CDR2: SGHNT, YENEEA. Trimming stripped 1 base from V and 6 bases from J, with 13 bases between. This CDR3 spans 15 amino acids. The CDR3 DNA reads TGTGCCAGCAGCTTAGGACAGGGAGGGTTCAATGAGCAGTTCTTC. Translation gives CASSLGQGGFNEQFF.

The chain employs TRBV30 and TRBJ1-5, with TRBD1 as a possible D gene (5 bases). Germline CDR1 GTSNPN, CDR2 SVGIG (reference sequence). The CDR3 has 13 amino acids. The germline V and J ends were trimmed by 2 bases and 10 bases, with 15 bases remaining between them. CDR3 DNA sequence: TGTGCCTGGAGTATGATACTAGGGGAACCCCAGCATTTT. Protein sequence: CAWSMILGEPQHF.

J is TRBJ1-6 and V is TRBV30; D is ambiguous. The CDR3 sequence is 14 residues long. V dropped 0 bases and J dropped 8 bases, with 11 bases sitting between them. The germline V gene encodes CDR1 GTSNPN and CDR2 SVGIG (reference sequence). CDR3 coding DNA: TGTGCCTGGAGTGTAAATGGAATGCATTCACCCCTCCACTTT. Translation: CAWSVNGMHSPLHF.

CDR3 protein: CATSRDYGDGTEAFF. DNA of the CDR3: TGTGCCACCAGCAGAGATTATGGGGACGGCACTGAAGCTTTCTTT. The V and J genes are TRBV15 and TRBJ1-1, with D possibly matching TRBD1 (5 bases). Germline V gene data show CDR1 as LNHNV and CDR2 as YYDKDF (reference sequence). V was shortened by 0 bases and J by 4 bases, with 12 bases between the two germline ends. The CDR3 runs to 15 residues.

The chain recombines TRBV10-1 with TRBJ2-2; D not certain. V was clipped by 5 bases and J by 2 bases, with 0 bases between them. The CDR3 length is 11 residues. CDR1 WNHNN and CDR2 SYGVQD come from the germline V gene (reference sequence). Here the CDR3 DNA reads TGCGCCAGCAGTAACACCGGGGAGCTGTTTTTT. Protein: CASSNTGELFF.

J is TRBJ2-1 and V is TRBV4-1; D is possibly TRBD2 (6 bases). CDR1 and CDR2 from the germline V gene are MGHRA and YSYEKL. Trimming left V 0 bases short and J 2 bases short, with 14 bases between. The CDR3 has 17 amino acids. CDR3 residues: CASSQDPGGGTYNEQFF. CDR3 sequence (DNA): TGCGCCAGCAGCCAAGATCCCGGTGGCGGGACCTACAATGAGCAGTTCTTC.

This rearrangement joins TRBV28 to TRBJ2-5, with D tentatively TRBD2 (7 bases). The V end was cut by 3 bases, the J end by 5 bases, with 13 bases between. The length of the CDR3 is 14 residues. Germline-derived CDR1 and CDR2 are MDHEN and SYDVKM. Here the CDR3 reads CASSLGGAGETQYF. CDR3 DNA: TGTGCCAGCAGTTTGGGGGGGGCAGGGGAGACCCAGTACTTC.

The chain recombines TRBV2 with TRBJ1-2; D not resolved. V was pared by 0 bases and J by 6 bases, with 8 bases between. Germline lookup yields CDR1 SNHLY and CDR2 FYNNEI. This CDR3 spans 13 amino acids. CDR3 in amino acids: CASSEAPLNGYTF. CDR3 nucleotide sequence: TGTGCCAGCAGTGAAGCGCCGTTAAATGGCTACACCTTC. The entire variable domain, with the rest obtained from reference TRBV2 and TRBJ1-2, is as follows: EPEVTQTPSHQVTQMGQEVILRCVPISNHLYFYWYRQILGQKVEFLVSFYNNEISEKSEIFDDQFSVERPDGSNFTLKIRSTKLEDSAMYFCASSEAPLNGYTFGSGTRLTVV.